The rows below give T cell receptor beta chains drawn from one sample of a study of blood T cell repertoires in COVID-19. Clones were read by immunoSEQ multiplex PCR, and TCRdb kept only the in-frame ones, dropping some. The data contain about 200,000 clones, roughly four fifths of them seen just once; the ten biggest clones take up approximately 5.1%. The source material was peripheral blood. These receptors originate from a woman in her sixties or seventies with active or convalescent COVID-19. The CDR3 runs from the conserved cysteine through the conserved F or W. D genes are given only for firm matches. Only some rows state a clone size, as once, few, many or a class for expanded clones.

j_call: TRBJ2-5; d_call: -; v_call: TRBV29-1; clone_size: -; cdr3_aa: CSAQETQETQYF; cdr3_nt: TGCAGCGCTCAGGAAACCCAAGAGACCCAGTACTTC
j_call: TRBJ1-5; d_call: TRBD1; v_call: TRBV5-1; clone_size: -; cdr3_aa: CASSQGGANNQPQHF; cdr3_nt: TGCGCCAGCAGCCAGGGGGGTGCGAACAATCAGCCCCAGCATTTT
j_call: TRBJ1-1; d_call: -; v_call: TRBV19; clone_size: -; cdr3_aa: CASSIERMNTEAFF; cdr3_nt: TGTGCCAGTAGTATAGAGAGAATGAACACTGAAGCTTTCTTT
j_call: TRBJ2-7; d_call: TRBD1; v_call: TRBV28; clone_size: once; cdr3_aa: CASSPDRAHSYEQYF; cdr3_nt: TGTGCCAGCAGCCCCGACAGGGCCCACTCCTACGAGCAGTACTTC
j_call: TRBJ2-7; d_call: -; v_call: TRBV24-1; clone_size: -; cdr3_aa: CATSAAGSYEQYF; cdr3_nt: TGTGCCACCAGTGCTGCAGGCTCCTACGAGCAGTACTTC
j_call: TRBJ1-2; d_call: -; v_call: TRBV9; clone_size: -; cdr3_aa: CASSFTGRYGYTF; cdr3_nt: TGTGCCAGCAGCTTTACAGGGCGGTATGGCTACACCTTC
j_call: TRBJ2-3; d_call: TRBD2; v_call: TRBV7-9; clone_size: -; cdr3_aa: CASRGVAGADTQYF; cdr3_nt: TGTGCCAGCAGGGGGGTAGCGGGAGCAGATACGCAGTATTTT
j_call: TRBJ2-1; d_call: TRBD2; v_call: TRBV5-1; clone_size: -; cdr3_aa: CASSFGGGYNEQFF; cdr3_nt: TGCGCCAGCAGCTTCGGCGGGGGTTACAATGAGCAGTTCTTC
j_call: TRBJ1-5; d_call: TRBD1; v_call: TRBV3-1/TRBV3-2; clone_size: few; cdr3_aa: CASSQTDRANQPQHF; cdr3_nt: TGTGCCAGCAGCCAGACGGACAGGGCCAATCAGCCCCAGCATTTT
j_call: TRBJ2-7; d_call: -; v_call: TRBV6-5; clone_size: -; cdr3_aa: CASRRAGASYEQYF; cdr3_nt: TGTGCCAGCAGACGAGCGGGCGCCTCCTACGAGCAGTACTTC
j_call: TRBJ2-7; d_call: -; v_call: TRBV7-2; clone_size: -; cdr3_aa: CASSLGAYSYEQYF; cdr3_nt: TGTGCCAGCAGCTTAGGGGCCTACAGTTACGAGCAGTACTTC
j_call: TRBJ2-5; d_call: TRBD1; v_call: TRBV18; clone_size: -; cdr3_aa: CASSPLAPPRTGTGQETQYF; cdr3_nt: TGTGCCAGCTCACCGTTGGCACCACCCAGAACCGGGACAGGACAAGAGACCCAGTACTTC
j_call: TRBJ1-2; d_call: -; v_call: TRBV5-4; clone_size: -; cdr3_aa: CASSSTGLNGYTF; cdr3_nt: TGTGCCAGCAGCTCAACAGGGCTGAATGGCTACACCTTC
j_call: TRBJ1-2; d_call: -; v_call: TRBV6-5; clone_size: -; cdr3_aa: CASMVGRGSYGYTF; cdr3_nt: TGTGCCAGCATGGTGGGGCGCGGCAGCTATGGCTACACCTTC
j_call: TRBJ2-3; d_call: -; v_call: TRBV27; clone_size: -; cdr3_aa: CASSLLGPHRDTQYF; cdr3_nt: TGTGCCAGCAGTTTATTGGGCCCGCATCGGGATACGCAGTATTTT
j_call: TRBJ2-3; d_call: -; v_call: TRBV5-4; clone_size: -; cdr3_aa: CASQQTPGPDTQYF; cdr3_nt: TGTGCCAGCCAGCAGACCCCAGGGCCAGATACGCAGTATTTT
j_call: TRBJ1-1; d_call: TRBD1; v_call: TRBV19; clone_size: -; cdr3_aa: CATKTGGRNTEAFF; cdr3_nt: TGTGCCACCAAAACAGGGGGTCGGAACACTGAAGCTTTCTTT
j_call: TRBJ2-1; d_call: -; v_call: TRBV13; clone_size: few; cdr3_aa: CASSLNGRIYNEQFF; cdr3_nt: TGTGCCAGCAGCTTAAACGGCAGGATCTACAATGAGCAGTTCTTC
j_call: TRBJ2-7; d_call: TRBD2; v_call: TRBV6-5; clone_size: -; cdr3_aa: CASSLGTSGTYEQYF; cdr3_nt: TGTGCCAGCAGTTTGGGGACTAGCGGGACCTACGAGCAGTACTTC
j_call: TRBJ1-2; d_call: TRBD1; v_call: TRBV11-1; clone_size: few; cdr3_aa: CASSLSGTGTGYTF; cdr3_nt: TGTGCCAGCAGCTTATCCGGGACAGGGACCGGCTACACCTTC
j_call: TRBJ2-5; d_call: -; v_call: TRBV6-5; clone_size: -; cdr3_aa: CASSSLAIGETQYF; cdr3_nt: TGTGCCAGCAGTTCCCTCGCCATCGGAGAGACCCAGTACTTC
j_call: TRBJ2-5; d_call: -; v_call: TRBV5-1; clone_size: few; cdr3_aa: CASSLGGTQETQYF; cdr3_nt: TGCGCCAGCAGCTTGGGCGGGACCCAGGAGACCCAGTACTTC
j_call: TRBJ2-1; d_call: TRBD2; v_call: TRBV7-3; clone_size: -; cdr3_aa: CASSQTSGDYNEQFF; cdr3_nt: TGTGCCAGCAGCCAGACTAGCGGGGACTACAATGAGCAGTTCTTC
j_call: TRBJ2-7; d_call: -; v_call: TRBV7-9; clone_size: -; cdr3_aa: CASSFPESYEQYF; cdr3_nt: TGTGCCAGCAGCTTTCCGGAGAGCTACGAGCAGTACTTC
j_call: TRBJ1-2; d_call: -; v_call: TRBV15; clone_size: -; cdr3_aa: CATSRDRGANTNYGYTF; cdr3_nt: TGTGCCACCAGCAGAGATCGTGGAGCCAATACGAACTATGGCTACACCTTC
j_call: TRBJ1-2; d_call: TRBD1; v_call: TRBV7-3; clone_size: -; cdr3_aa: CASSSLGQGTIANYGYTF; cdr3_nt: TGTGCCAGCAGCTCTCTAGGACAGGGGACCATAGCTAACTATGGCTACACCTTC
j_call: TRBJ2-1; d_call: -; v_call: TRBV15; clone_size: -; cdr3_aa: CATSVGLGSNYNEQFF; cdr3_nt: TGTGCCACCAGCGTAGGCTTGGGCAGCAATTACAATGAGCAGTTCTTC
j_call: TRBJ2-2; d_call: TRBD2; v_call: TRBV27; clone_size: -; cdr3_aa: CASSPKSGSHGELFF; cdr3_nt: TGTGCCAGCAGTCCAAAAAGCGGGAGCCACGGGGAGCTGTTTTTT
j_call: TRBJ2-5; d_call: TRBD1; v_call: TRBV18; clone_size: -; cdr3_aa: CASSKGQGGETQYF; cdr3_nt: TGTGCCAGCTCTAAGGGACAGGGAGGAGAGACCCAGTACTTC
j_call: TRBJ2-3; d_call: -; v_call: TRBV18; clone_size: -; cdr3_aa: CASSPIPGGVGTDTQYF; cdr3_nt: TGTGCCAGCTCACCGATACCCGGGGGAGTAGGCACAGATACGCAGTATTTT
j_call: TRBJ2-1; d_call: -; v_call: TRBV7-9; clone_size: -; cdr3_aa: CASRSAAGGINEQFF; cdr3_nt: TGTGCCAGCAGGTCGGCTGCAGGGGGGATCAATGAGCAGTTCTTC
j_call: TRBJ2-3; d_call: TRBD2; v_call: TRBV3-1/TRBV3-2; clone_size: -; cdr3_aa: CASSQRLAGFGDTQYF; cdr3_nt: TGTGCCAGCAGCCAGAGACTAGCGGGGTTCGGAGATACGCAGTATTTT
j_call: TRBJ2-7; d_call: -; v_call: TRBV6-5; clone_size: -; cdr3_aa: CASSYSRRTYEQYF; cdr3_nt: TGTGCCAGCAGTTACTCGAGGCGAACCTACGAGCAGTACTTC
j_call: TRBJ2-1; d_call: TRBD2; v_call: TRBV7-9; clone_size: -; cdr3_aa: CASSLGVGAGGNEQFF; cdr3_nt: TGTGCCAGCAGCTTAGGGGTTGGAGCGGGAGGGAATGAGCAGTTCTTC
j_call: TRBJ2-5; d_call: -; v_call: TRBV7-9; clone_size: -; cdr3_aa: CASRQVQETQYF; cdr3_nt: TGTGCCAGCAGACAGGTACAAGAGACCCAGTACTTC
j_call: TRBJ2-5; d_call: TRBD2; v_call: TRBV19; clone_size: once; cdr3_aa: CASSTLAGGSETQYF; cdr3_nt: TGTGCCAGTAGTACGCTAGCGGGAGGGTCAGAGACCCAGTACTTC
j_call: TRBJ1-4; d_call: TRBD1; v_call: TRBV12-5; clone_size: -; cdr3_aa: CASGLWDRREKLFF; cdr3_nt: TGTGCTAGTGGTTTGTGGGACAGGAGGGAAAAACTGTTTTTT
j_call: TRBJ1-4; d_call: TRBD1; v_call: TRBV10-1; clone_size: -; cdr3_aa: CASSSRQGSPFNEKLFF; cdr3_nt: TGCGCCAGCAGTTCCCGACAGGGTTCGCCTTTTAATGAAAAACTGTTTTTT
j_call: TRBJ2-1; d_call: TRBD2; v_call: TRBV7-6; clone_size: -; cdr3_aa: CASREIAGGWGNEQFF; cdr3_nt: TGTGCCAGCAGGGAAATAGCGGGAGGGTGGGGCAATGAGCAGTTCTTC
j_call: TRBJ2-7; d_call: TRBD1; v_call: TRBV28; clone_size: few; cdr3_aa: CASSSTRQGAFYEQYF; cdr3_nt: TGTGCCAGCAGCTCCACGAGACAGGGGGCTTTCTACGAGCAGTACTTC